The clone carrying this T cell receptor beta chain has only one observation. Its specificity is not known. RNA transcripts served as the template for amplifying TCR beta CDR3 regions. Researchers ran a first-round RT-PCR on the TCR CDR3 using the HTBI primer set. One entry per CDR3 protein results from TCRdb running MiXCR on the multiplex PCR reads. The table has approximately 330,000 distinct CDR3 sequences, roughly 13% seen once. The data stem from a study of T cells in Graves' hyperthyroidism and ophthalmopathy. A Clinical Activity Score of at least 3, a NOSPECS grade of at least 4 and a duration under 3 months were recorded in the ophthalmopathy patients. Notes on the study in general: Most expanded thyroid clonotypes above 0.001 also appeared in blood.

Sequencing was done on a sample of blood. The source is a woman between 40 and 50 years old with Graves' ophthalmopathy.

CDR3 sequence: CASTIRGQNGELFF. In DNA form, the CDR3 reads TGTGCCAGTACTATCCGGGGGCAAAACGGGGAGCTGTTTTTT. The chain combines TRBV19 with TRBJ2-2; perhaps D is TRBD1 or TRBD2 (6 bases each). CDR3 length: 14 amino acids. The V gene's germline CDR1 is LNHDA and CDR2 SQIVND (reference sequence). V lost 7 bases to trimming and J lost 7 bases, with 16 bases between them.